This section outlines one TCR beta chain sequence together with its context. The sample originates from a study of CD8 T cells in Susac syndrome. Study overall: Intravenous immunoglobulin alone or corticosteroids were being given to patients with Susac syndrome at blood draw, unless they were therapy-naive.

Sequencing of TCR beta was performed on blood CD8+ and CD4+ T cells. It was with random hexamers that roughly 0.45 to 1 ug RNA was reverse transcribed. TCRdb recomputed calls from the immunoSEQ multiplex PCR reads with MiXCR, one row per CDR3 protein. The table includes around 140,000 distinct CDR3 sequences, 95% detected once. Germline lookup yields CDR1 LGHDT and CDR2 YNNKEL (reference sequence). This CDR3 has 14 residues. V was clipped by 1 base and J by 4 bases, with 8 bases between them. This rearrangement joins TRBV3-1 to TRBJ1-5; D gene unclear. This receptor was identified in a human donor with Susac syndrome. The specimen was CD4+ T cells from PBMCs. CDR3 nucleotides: TGTGCCAGCAGCCAAGGAGGAGAGAATCAGCCCCAGCATTTT. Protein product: CASSQGGENQPQHF. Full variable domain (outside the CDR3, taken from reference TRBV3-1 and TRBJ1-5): DTAVSQTPKYLVTQMGNDKSIKCEQNLGHDTMYWYKQDSKKFLKIMFSYNNKELIINETVPNRFSPKSPDKAHLNLHINSLELGDSAVYFCASSQGGENQPQHFGDGTRLSIL.